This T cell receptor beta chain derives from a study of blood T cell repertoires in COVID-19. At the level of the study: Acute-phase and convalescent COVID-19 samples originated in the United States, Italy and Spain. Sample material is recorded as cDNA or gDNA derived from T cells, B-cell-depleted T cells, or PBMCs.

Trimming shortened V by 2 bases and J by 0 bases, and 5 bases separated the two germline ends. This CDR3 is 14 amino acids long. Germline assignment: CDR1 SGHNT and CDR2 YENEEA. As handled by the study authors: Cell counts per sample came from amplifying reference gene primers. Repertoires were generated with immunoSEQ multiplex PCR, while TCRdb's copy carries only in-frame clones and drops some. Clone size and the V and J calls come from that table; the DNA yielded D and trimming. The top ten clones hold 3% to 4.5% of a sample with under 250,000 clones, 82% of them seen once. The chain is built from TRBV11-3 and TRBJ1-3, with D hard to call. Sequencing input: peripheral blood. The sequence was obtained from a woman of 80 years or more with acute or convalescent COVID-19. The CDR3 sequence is CASSLYSSGNTIYF. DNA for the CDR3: TGTGCCAGCAGCTTATACTCCTCTGGAAACACCATATATTTT.